These T cell receptor beta chains were read from a single sample in a study of post-analysis software for immune sequencing data. TCRdb reprocessed the PCR reads via MiXCR and lists one record per CDR3 protein. This table has roughly 800,000 distinct CDR3 sequences, roughly 50% appearing once. The sequenced sample consisted of blood. Receptor source: a girl aged 10-17 years with multiple sclerosis. CDR3s include the opening cysteine and the closing phenylalanine or tryptophan. D genes are given only for firm matches. Expanded clones get a size class; other rows say once, few or many, or leave the size out.

j_call,clone_size,d_call,v_call,cdr3_aa,cdr3_nt
TRBJ2-3,-,TRBD2,TRBV20-1,CSARPTLAGAIDTQYF,TGCAGTGCTAGACCTACCTTAGCGGGAGCGATAGATACGCAGTATTTT
TRBJ2-5,few,TRBD2,TRBV29-1,CSAPGLAGGGGGETQYF,TGCAGCGCTCCAGGACTAGCGGGAGGTGGAGGGGGAGAGACCCAGTACTTC
TRBJ1-2,few,-,TRBV9,CASSSGDYYGYTF,TGTGCCAGCAGCTCAGGGGATTACTATGGCTACACCTTC
TRBJ2-4,-,-,TRBV7-9,CASSSDGSIQYF,TGTGCCAGCAGCTCCGACGGGAGCATTCAGTACTTC
TRBJ2-2,few,TRBD2,TRBV7-6,CASSSWTSGDTGELFF,TGTGCCAGCAGCAGCTGGACTAGCGGTGACACCGGGGAGCTGTTTTTT
TRBJ1-1,-,-,TRBV7-9,CASSLGPGTFEAFF,TGTGCCAGCAGCTTAGGTCCGGGAACCTTTGAAGCTTTCTTT
TRBJ2-7,once,-,TRBV20-1,CSARRIDEQYF,TGCAGTGCTAGACGGATCGATGAGCAGTACTTC
TRBJ2-1,-,TRBD2,TRBV3-1,CASSPDSGRGSWDEQFF,TGTGCCAGCAGCCCCGACAGCGGGAGGGGATCATGGGATGAGCAGTTCTTC
TRBJ2-7,-,TRBD1,TRBV5-1,CASRPGTGDSEQYF,TGCGCCAGCAGACCCGGGACAGGGGATTCCGAGCAGTACTTC
TRBJ2-7,few,-,TRBV28,CASSPSSFYEQYF,TGTGCCAGCAGTCCCTCATCATTCTACGAGCAGTACTTC
TRBJ2-1,-,TRBD2,TRBV20-1,CSARARGGDRGNEQFF,TGCAGTGCTAGAGCCCGGGGGGGGGACCGTGGTAATGAGCAGTTCTTC